The subject of this entry is one T cell receptor (beta chain). This clonotype has a single count. Its antigen remains unidentified. One base away there is no much larger clone; base qualities are not given. A read on its own is weak evidence. The sample is drawn from a study of T-cell memory formation after mild COVID-19 (dated by TCRdb to about 2021). Background for the entire study: Most TCR sequence clusters were specific to one of the two donors. T-cell clones expanding and contracting after mild COVID-19 in a couple of donors were tracked by longitudinal TCRalpha and TCRbeta repertoire sequencing. Two young, previously healthy adult volunteers, one female and one male, were included in the cohort. General findings and caveats noted by the study authors: Contracting CD4+ clones appeared mostly in the CM and EM memory subsets, whereas CD8+ clones were enriched in EMRA. Whether the second-wave clones peaking on day 37 were SARS-CoV-2 specific was not confirmed. The study included only a couple of mild cases, and larger cohorts that include severe cases with pre-infection samples were judged to be necessary. Some responding clones were detected in pre-infection memory, which suggested that pre-existing cross-reactive memory T cells had joined the SARS-CoV-2 response. Clones that contracted from day 15 to 85 showed balanced CD4/CD8 phenotypes, whereas a second wave of clones that expanded from day 15 to 37 leaned towards CD4+.

CDR1 SGHTA and CDR2 FQGNSA are derived from the germline V gene. The CDR3 sequence holds 13 residues, the cysteine and phenylalanine included. The sequence is cut down to CDR3 DNA, 39 bases in frame from base 1. Cut back by 4 bases and 6 bases, the V and J ends lie 13 bases apart. Ficoll-Paque density gradient centrifugation was used to isolate PBMCs. The run used an Illumina NovaSeq 6000. cDNA libraries for TCRalpha and TCRbeta were prepared by 5'RACE using constant-segment primers, with sample barcodes and unique molecular identifiers added. Trizol reagent was used to extract RNA from every sample. The libraries were amplified in two PCR steps, and the second step added a second sample barcode and Illumina TruSeq adapters. Libraries were sequenced on an Illumina NovaSeq with 2 x 150 bp paired-end reads. The source study handled its data this way. The reads were demultiplexed and collapsed into UMI-guided consensus sequences using migec v1.2.7. Using mixcr v2.1.11, UMI consensuses were aligned to TRA and TRB V and J templates and then assembled into clonotypes. Clonotypes were classified as expanded or contracted when called significant by both edgeR and NoisET, with noise models trained on biological replicates. For edgeR calls, the thresholds were a false discovery rate-adjusted p below 0.01 and a log2 fold-change of 1. PCA with hierarchical clustering of max-normalized trajectories of the 1000 most abundant clonotypes was used as exploratory dynamics analysis. Separately sequenced CD4+ and CD8+ repertoires were used to assign the CD4 or CD8 phenotype of responding clones. TCRdb reanalyzed the raw reads on its own, using fastp at Q25 for trimming and MiXCR for clone calling, and kept in-frame beta chains. Entries are consolidated by CDR3 protein sequence, retaining the most common genes and DNA. These V and J calls rely on TCRdb rather than the paper's analysis. In all, the sample holds about 250,000 distinct CDR3 sequences, and approximately 15% of those were seen once. The biggest ten clones account for 2.1% of the sample.

The TCR originated in an adult woman who had mild COVID-19 (a few samples of this study predate the infection). The sample titles of this study are shuffled in the database, so cell type and time point are left out; the donor was told from shared clones. Sequenced input: PBMCs or a T cell subset sorted from them (not recorded which). The rearranged chain carries TRBV7-2 and TRBJ2-7; the D region may be TRBD1 or TRBD2, each matching 5 bases equally. The CDR3 has the sequence CASSSRPGREQYF. The DNA is as follows: TGTGCCAGCAGCTCCCGTCCGGGACGCGAGCAGTACTTC.